A selection of T cell receptor beta chains follows, all from one sample in a study of blood T cell repertoires in COVID-19. The assay was immunoSEQ multiplex PCR, and TCRdb's table has in-frame clones only and misses some. The sample includes about 410,000 clones, 90% of them seen just once. Sequencing was carried out using PBMCs or T cells enriched from blood (not recorded which). Every receptor here comes from a man between 18 and 29 years old who had recovered from COVID-19. The CDR3 runs from the conserved cysteine through the conserved F or W. The D gene is left open where the match is weak. Clone size, where shown, is once, few, many, or a class for clones that have expanded.

d_gene: NA
abundance: NA
len: 15
j_gene: TRBJ1-1
v_gene: TRBV30
CDR3aa: CAWSPRGGLNTEAFF
CDR3nt: TGTGCCTGGAGTCCACGGGGGGGATTGAACACTGAAGCTTTCTTT

d_gene: TRBD1
abundance: NA
len: 15
j_gene: TRBJ1-4
v_gene: TRBV7-9
CDR3aa: CASSASGQGSEKLFF
CDR3nt: TGTGCCAGCAGCGCCTCGGGACAGGGGAGTGAAAAACTGTTTTTT

d_gene: NA
abundance: NA
len: 14
j_gene: TRBJ1-2
v_gene: TRBV2
CDR3aa: CASSAYDRPYGYTF
CDR3nt: TGTGCCAGCAGTGCTTACGACAGGCCCTATGGCTACACCTTC

d_gene: NA
abundance: NA
len: 13
j_gene: TRBJ2-5
v_gene: TRBV5-1
CDR3aa: CASSLLGGETQYF
CDR3nt: TGCGCCAGCAGCCTGCTCGGGGGTGAGACCCAGTACTTC

d_gene: NA
abundance: NA
len: 17
j_gene: TRBJ1-4
v_gene: TRBV18
CDR3aa: CASSPPDTPAWGEKLFF
CDR3nt: TGTGCCAGCTCACCCCCGGACACCCCCGCTTGGGGTGAAAAACTGTTTTTT

d_gene: NA
abundance: NA
len: 13
j_gene: TRBJ2-1
v_gene: TRBV24-1
CDR3aa: CATSLGGRNEQFF
CDR3nt: TGTGCCACCAGCCTCGGAGGGCGCAATGAGCAGTTCTTC

d_gene: NA
abundance: NA
len: 14
j_gene: TRBJ1-4
v_gene: TRBV3-1/TRBV3-2
CDR3aa: CASSQQGWDEKLFF
CDR3nt: TGTGCCAGCAGCCAACAGGGTTGGGATGAAAAACTGTTTTTT

d_gene: NA
abundance: NA
len: 12
j_gene: TRBJ2-7
v_gene: TRBV10-2
CDR3aa: CASAGQSYEQYF
CDR3nt: TGCGCCAGTGCGGGACAGTCATACGAGCAGTACTTC

d_gene: NA
abundance: NA
len: 12
j_gene: TRBJ1-2
v_gene: TRBV29-1
CDR3aa: CSGLTELYGYTF
CDR3nt: TGCAGCGGATTGACAGAACTCTATGGCTACACCTTC

d_gene: NA
abundance: NA
len: 14
j_gene: TRBJ1-6
v_gene: TRBV29-1
CDR3aa: CSPKLSSYNSPLHF
CDR3nt: TGCAGCCCAAAATTGAGCTCCTATAATTCACCCCTCCACTTT

d_gene: NA
abundance: few
len: 14
j_gene: TRBJ2-6
v_gene: TRBV6-5
CDR3aa: CASSRLSGANVLTF
CDR3nt: TGTGCCAGCAGTCGACTCTCTGGGGCCAACGTCCTGACTTTC

d_gene: TRBD2
abundance: NA
len: 15
j_gene: TRBJ2-7
v_gene: TRBV19
CDR3aa: CASGFGLAGSYEQYF
CDR3nt: TGTGCCAGTGGGTTCGGACTAGCGGGATCCTACGAGCAGTACTTC

d_gene: TRBD1
abundance: NA
len: 14
j_gene: TRBJ1-1
v_gene: TRBV7-9
CDR3aa: CASSLGTVGTEAFF
CDR3nt: TGTGCCAGCAGCTTGGGGACAGTAGGTACTGAAGCTTTCTTT

d_gene: NA
abundance: NA
len: 16
j_gene: TRBJ1-5
v_gene: TRBV12-5
CDR3aa: CASGLVGAGSNQPQHF
CDR3nt: TGTGCTAGTGGTTTGGTCGGAGCGGGTAGCAATCAGCCCCAGCATTTT

d_gene: TRBD1
abundance: NA
len: 15
j_gene: TRBJ1-4
v_gene: TRBV3-1/TRBV3-2
CDR3aa: CASSQGRDSNEKLFF
CDR3nt: TGTGCCAGCAGCCAGGGCCGGGACAGTAATGAAAAACTGTTTTTT

d_gene: NA
abundance: NA
len: 13
j_gene: TRBJ1-2
v_gene: TRBV28
CDR3aa: CARVSENLYGYTF
CDR3nt: TGTGCCAGAGTCTCGGAGAATCTCTATGGCTACACCTTC

d_gene: NA
abundance: NA
len: 14
j_gene: TRBJ1-5
v_gene: TRBV2
CDR3aa: CASGPGAGNQPQHF
CDR3nt: TGTGCCAGCGGGCCAGGGGCCGGAAATCAGCCCCAGCATTTT

d_gene: NA
abundance: NA
len: 14
j_gene: TRBJ2-3
v_gene: TRBV29-1
CDR3aa: CSVVGGVPTDTQYF
CDR3nt: TGCAGCGTTGTAGGGGGGGTCCCCACAGATACGCAGTATTTT

d_gene: TRBD1
abundance: NA
len: 13
j_gene: TRBJ1-6
v_gene: TRBV6-5
CDR3aa: CASSRGQTSPLHF
CDR3nt: TGTGCCAGCAGTCGGGGACAGACTTCACCCCTCCACTTT

d_gene: NA
abundance: NA
len: 15
j_gene: TRBJ2-1
v_gene: TRBV9
CDR3aa: CASSVAQLAYNEQFF
CDR3nt: TGTGCCAGCAGCGTAGCTCAACTAGCTTACAATGAGCAGTTCTTC

d_gene: TRBD1
abundance: NA
len: 17
j_gene: TRBJ1-2
v_gene: TRBV9
CDR3aa: CASSVAPADRGSYGYTF
CDR3nt: TGTGCCAGCAGCGTAGCCCCAGCTGACAGGGGGTCATATGGCTACACCTTC

d_gene: TRBD1
abundance: NA
len: 18
j_gene: TRBJ1-5
v_gene: TRBV15
CDR3aa: CATSRDRATTGGTQPQHF
CDR3nt: TGTGCCACCAGCAGAGATAGGGCGACGACAGGGGGAACCCAGCCCCAGCATTTT

d_gene: TRBD2
abundance: NA
len: 14
j_gene: TRBJ2-2
v_gene: TRBV24-1
CDR3aa: CATGRASGTGELFF
CDR3nt: TGTGCCACCGGAAGGGCTAGCGGCACCGGGGAGCTGTTTTTT

d_gene: NA
abundance: NA
len: 15
j_gene: TRBJ2-3
v_gene: TRBV28
CDR3aa: CASSSGERWADTQYF
CDR3nt: TGTGCCAGCAGTTCGGGGGAGCGGTGGGCAGATACGCAGTATTTT

d_gene: TRBD1
abundance: NA
len: 14
j_gene: TRBJ1-2
v_gene: TRBV15
CDR3aa: CATSFSAGGYGYTF
CDR3nt: TGTGCCACCAGCTTCTCCGCAGGGGGCTATGGCTACACCTTC

d_gene: TRBD2
abundance: NA
len: 18
j_gene: TRBJ2-1
v_gene: TRBV28
CDR3aa: CASSSHYKTSGNYNEQFF
CDR3nt: TGTGCCAGCAGTTCGCATTACAAGACTAGCGGAAACTACAATGAGCAGTTCTTC

d_gene: TRBD1
abundance: NA
len: 16
j_gene: TRBJ1-4
v_gene: TRBV19
CDR3aa: CASSGGGFPGYEKLFF
CDR3nt: TGTGCCAGTAGTGGAGGGGGCTTCCCCGGATACGAAAAACTGTTTTTT

d_gene: NA
abundance: NA
len: 13
j_gene: TRBJ1-6
v_gene: TRBV28
CDR3aa: CASSGGGTSPLHF
CDR3nt: TGTGCCAGCAGTGGGGGGGGGACCTCACCCCTCCACTTT

d_gene: NA
abundance: NA
len: 13
j_gene: TRBJ1-2
v_gene: TRBV19
CDR3aa: CASSRGQYESYTF
CDR3nt: TGTGCCAGTAGCCGAGGACAGTATGAAAGCTACACCTTC

d_gene: TRBD1
abundance: NA
len: 16
j_gene: TRBJ1-6
v_gene: TRBV15
CDR3aa: CATSKDRGLINSPLHF
CDR3nt: TGTGCCACCAGCAAGGACAGGGGGCTTATTAATTCACCCCTCCACTTT

d_gene: TRBD2
abundance: once
len: 19
j_gene: TRBJ2-3
v_gene: TRBV2
CDR3aa: CASSDLWAGGPSDTDTQYF
CDR3nt: TGTGCCAGCAGTGACTTATGGGCGGGAGGGCCCTCGGACACAGATACGCAGTATTTT

d_gene: TRBD1
abundance: NA
len: 15
j_gene: TRBJ2-1
v_gene: TRBV27
CDR3aa: CASSSDRDSIGEQFF
CDR3nt: TGTGCCAGCAGTTCCGACAGGGATTCTATTGGTGAGCAGTTCTTC

d_gene: TRBD2
abundance: NA
len: 15
j_gene: TRBJ2-1
v_gene: TRBV3-1/TRBV3-2
CDR3aa: CASSQAGGSYNEQFF
CDR3nt: TGTGCCAGCAGCCAAGCGGGGGGGTCCTACAATGAGCAGTTCTTC

d_gene: NA
abundance: NA
len: 17
j_gene: TRBJ2-7
v_gene: TRBV27
CDR3aa: CASSSLSRATSSYEQYF
CDR3nt: TGTGCCAGCAGTTCACTGTCTCGAGCGACCAGCTCCTACGAGCAGTACTTC

d_gene: NA
abundance: NA
len: 16
j_gene: TRBJ1-3
v_gene: TRBV5-6
CDR3aa: CASSPRTGVSGNTIYF
CDR3nt: TGTGCCAGCAGCCCTAGAACAGGCGTCTCTGGAAACACCATATATTTT

d_gene: NA
abundance: once
len: 15
j_gene: TRBJ2-1
v_gene: TRBV28
CDR3aa: CASMSLRERGNEQFF
CDR3nt: TGTGCCAGCATGTCTTTGAGGGAGAGAGGCAATGAGCAGTTCTTC